The rows below give T cell receptor beta chains drawn from one sample of a study of T cells in Graves' hyperthyroidism and ophthalmopathy. TCRdb re-called the multiplex PCR reads through MiXCR, storing one row per CDR3 protein. In the table there are over 150,000 distinct CDR3 sequences, about a sixth of which are singletons. The sequenced sample was blood. These receptors came from a woman between 45 and 65 years old with Graves' hyperthyroidism. CDR3s leave out the opening cysteine and the closing phenylalanine or tryptophan. Fields, in order: J gene, V gene, CDR3 protein.

>TRBJ2-7|TRBV6-5
ASSYSAGSSYEQY
>TRBJ1-4|TRBV2
ASKSTGKGEKLF
>TRBJ1-2|TRBV28
ASTRPGNYGYT
>TRBJ2-2|TRBV11-3
ASSLDQQNTGELF
>TRBJ2-1|TRBV25-1
ASSELGVRGSYNEQF
>TRBJ2-1|TRBV12-3/TRBV12-4
TSSLVASGSINEQF
>TRBJ1-1|TRBV5-1
ASSTPNGQAKRTEAF
>TRBJ1-1|TRBV28
ASGGTWNTEAF
>TRBJ2-1|TRBV20-1
SAIQRDGNEQF
>TRBJ1-1|TRBV5-1
ASSSSEEFSRTEAF
>TRBJ2-1|TRBV7-2
ASSLEGSGPYNEQF
>TRBJ2-1|TRBV20-1
SARPTSGRSYNEQF
>TRBJ1-1|TRBV18
ASSPMTGNTEAF
>TRBJ2-7|TRBV20-1
SARAVSGVNYEQY
>TRBJ2-7|TRBV10-1
ANSEGGVEQY
>TRBJ2-5|TRBV11-1
ASSAKRTEQETQY
>TRBJ2-3|TRBV5-1
ASSLRAIQAGVGTDTQY
>TRBJ1-2|TRBV28
ASTARDYGYT
>TRBJ2-3|TRBV5-8
ASNSLAGGDTQY
>TRBJ1-5|TRBV6-1
ASSQQGAGNQPQH
>TRBJ1-2|TRBV4-3
ASSQYTSGGIDGYT
>TRBJ2-4|TRBV11-3
ASSLSGRAQGAKNIQY
>TRBJ2-7|TRBV20-1
SVLPAGAAYEQY
>TRBJ2-1|TRBV13
ASRGLAGGLGYNEQF
>TRBJ2-2|TRBV5-6
ASSFGPWGRNTGELF